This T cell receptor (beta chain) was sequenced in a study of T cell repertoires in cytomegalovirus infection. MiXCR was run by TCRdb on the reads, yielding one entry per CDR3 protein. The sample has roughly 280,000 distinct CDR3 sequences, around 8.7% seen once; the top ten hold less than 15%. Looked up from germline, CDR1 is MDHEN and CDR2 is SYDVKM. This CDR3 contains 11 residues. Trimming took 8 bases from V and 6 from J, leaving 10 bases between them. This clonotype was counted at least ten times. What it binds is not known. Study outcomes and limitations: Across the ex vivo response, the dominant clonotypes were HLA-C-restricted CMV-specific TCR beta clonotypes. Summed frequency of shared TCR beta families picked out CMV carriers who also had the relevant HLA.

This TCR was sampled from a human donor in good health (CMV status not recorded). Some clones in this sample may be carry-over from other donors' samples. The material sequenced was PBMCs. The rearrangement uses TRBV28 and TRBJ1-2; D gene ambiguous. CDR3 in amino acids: CASGYRDGYTF. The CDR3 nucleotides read TGTGCCAGCGGGTATAGGGATGGCTACACCTTC.